These T cell receptor beta chains were read from a single sample in a study of identical twins. One entry per CDR3 protein, called by TCRdb with MiXCR from the 5' RACE reads. Here the sample spans roughly 1,500,000 distinct CDR3 sequences, less than 35% being singletons. Sequenced input: cord blood. Receptor source: a newborn girl in good health. The CDR3 runs from the conserved cysteine through the conserved F or W. The order of the fields is V gene, J gene, CDR3 protein.

TRBV6-1	TRBJ1-5	CASSDHQPQHF
TRBV11-2	TRBJ2-1	CASRRDRAYNEQFF
TRBV12-3/TRBV12-4	TRBJ2-1	CASSLGLQNNEQFF
TRBV20-1	TRBJ2-7	CSATFAGSSYEQYF
TRBV20-1	TRBJ2-2	CSARDLRRLTGELFF
TRBV20-1	TRBJ2-5	CSARKRGLLETQYF
TRBV28	TRBJ2-1	CASRPGTGLSNEQFF
TRBV28	TRBJ1-6	CASSLSRPSPLHF
TRBV10-2	TRBJ1-1	CASRFPGRTEAFF
TRBV20-1	TRBJ2-7	CSARAGGGPSYEQYF
TRBV12-3/TRBV12-4	TRBJ2-6	CASRKGLAGGPGANVLTF
TRBV12-3/TRBV12-4	TRBJ2-7	CASSLSRRSPYEQYF
TRBV5-1	TRBJ2-3	CASSLTSRPERGPDTQYF
TRBV27	TRBJ1-6	CASTFTGPNSPLHF
TRBV7-2	TRBJ2-7	CASSLSHGEQYF
TRBV2	TRBJ2-1	CASWDPSNEQFF
TRBV9	TRBJ2-7	CASSVENSGTSGRYEQYF
TRBV12-3/TRBV12-4	TRBJ1-1	CASSLPGRVEAFF
TRBV15	TRBJ2-2	CATSIAGGTGELFF
TRBV20-1	TRBJ2-1	CSAREPLRSHSYNEQFF
TRBV27	TRBJ2-1	CASSTPTGYEQFF
TRBV20-1	NA	CSAPSGEQYF
TRBV20-1	TRBJ2-1	CSATIGLGWDNEQFF
TRBV7-6	TRBJ2-5	CASSLALGGLETQYF
TRBV30	TRBJ1-1	CAWSWSTEAFF
TRBV6-1	TRBJ1-1	CASSEARGNTEAFF
TRBV5-1	TRBJ1-2	CASSSEGNVGDYGYTF
TRBV20-1	TRBJ2-5	CSARGLAGSRETQYF
TRBV18	TRBJ2-1	CASSPSGQGASEQFF
TRBV21-1	TRBJ2-1	CASSARAGGDYNEQFF
TRBV29-1	TRBJ1-2	CSVDNLGTGYGYTF
TRBV20-1	TRBJ1-1	CSARVMGAGTEAFF
TRBV20-1	TRBJ2-5	CSAQRETQYF
TRBV12-3/TRBV12-4	TRBJ2-4	CASSLYGIPKNIQYF
TRBV6-6	TRBJ1-1	CASSYVSGANTEAFF
TRBV4-1	TRBJ2-3	CASSQVHHRATDTQYF
TRBV10-3	TRBJ2-5	CAIGSGGDEQYF
TRBV28	TRBJ1-2	CASNLGHLYGYTF
TRBV12-3/TRBV12-4	TRBJ2-3	CASSPSQGATDTQYF
TRBV6-5	TRBJ1-4	CASSYINRGLTNEKLFF
TRBV18	TRBJ1-2	CASSPLGGSYGYTF
TRBV5-1	TRBJ2-3	CASSLEFSDTQYF
TRBV4-1	TRBJ1-5	CASSQGPLREGSNQPQHF
TRBV27	TRBJ1-5	CASSPFQPQHF
TRBV7-7	TRBJ2-5	CASRSLTPLETQYF
TRBV7-9	TRBJ2-1	CASSLWASGSLKEKGDEQFF